This T cell receptor (beta chain) was captured in a study of blood T cell repertoires in COVID-19. Study summary: Material from acute and convalescent COVID-19 was sourced from the United States, Italy and Spain. From T cells, B-cell-depleted T cells, or PBMCs came the material, which was cDNA or gDNA.

The table lists this clone with a few counts. In the original processing: Counts of nucleated cells, estimated from reference gene primer amplification, were obtained. Some clones are missing from TCRdb's copy, which holds only in-frame ones; the method was immunoSEQ multiplex PCR. V and J calls and clone size are copied from that table; D and trimming were computed from the DNA. The sample comprises about 250,000 clones, roughly 84% of which are singletons, and 0.7% to 0.9% rests with the top ten. The germline CDR1 and CDR2 sequences are MNHNS and SASEGT. The CDR3 covers 15 residues. Deletions cut 2 bases from V and 0 bases from J, with 8 bases between. Those enrolled in Seattle joined during active infection and were followed longitudinally afterward.

Sequencing input: peripheral blood. The receptor was isolated from a human donor with COVID-19, enrolled during active disease. The donor label of this sample is uncertain. This rearrangement joins TRBV6-1 to TRBJ1-3; D gene ambiguous. The CDR3 coding sequence is TGTGCCAGCAGTGAATACATCGTCTCTGGAAACACCATATATTTT. It translates to CASSEYIVSGNTIYF.